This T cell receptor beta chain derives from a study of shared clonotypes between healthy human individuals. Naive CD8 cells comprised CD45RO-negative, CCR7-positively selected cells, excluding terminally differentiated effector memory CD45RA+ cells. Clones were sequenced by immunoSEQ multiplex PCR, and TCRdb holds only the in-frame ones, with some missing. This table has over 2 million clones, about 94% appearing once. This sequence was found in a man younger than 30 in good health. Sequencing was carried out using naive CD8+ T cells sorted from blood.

CDR3: CASSPERGTDTQYF. The DNA for the CDR3 is TGTGCCAGCAGCCCCGAGCGGGGAACAGATACGCAGTATTTT. The chain has TRBV9 and TRBJ2-3, with 7 positions matching TRBD2. CDR1 and CDR2 from the germline V gene are SGDLS and YYNGEE. With V trimmed by 4 bases and J by 3 bases, 5 bases remained unmatched. The CDR3 has 14 residues.